This TCR beta chain was sequenced during a study of patients and donors after allogeneic stem cell transplantation. MiXCR, applied by TCRdb to the RT-PCR reads, yields one record per CDR3 protein. The sample contains more than 850,000 distinct CDR3 sequences, approximately 18% of which appear only once. Germline V lookup: CDR1 SGHVS, CDR2 FQNEAQ. This CDR3 contains 12 residues. V was trimmed by 3 bases and J by 5 bases, leaving 4 bases between them. There are a few counts of this clonotype. The receptor was isolated from a human donor who was either an allogeneic HSCT recipient or a stem cell or donor lymphocyte infusion donor (not recorded which). It is not recorded whose cells these are; they may come from a transplant donor. The J gene is TRBJ2-2, the V gene TRBV7-8, with no clear D. The sequenced material came from blood, either unsorted or a sorted T cell fraction (not recorded which). The CDR3 nucleotides read TGTGCCAGCAGCTTCAGGACCGGGGAGCTGTTTTTT. It yields the protein CASSFRTGELFF.